What follows is one T cell receptor (beta chain) and its context. The antigen is unknown. The V gene lost 1 base and the J gene lost 8 bases, with 11 bases spanning the gap. This CDR3 has 13 amino acids. From germline, CDR1 is SGHTA and CDR2 FQGNSA. This entry is derived from a study of T cells after yellow fever vaccination. Notes on the study in general: A faster peak, day 5 versus 15, was reached by the weaker secondary response. Most primary-vaccination clones reappeared after the booster (approximately 96% CD4, roughly 90% CD8).

Template switching by 5'RACE produced TCR cDNA, adding a universal primer site and UMIs. TCRdb reprocessed the 5' RACE reads with MiXCR, giving one entry per CDR3 protein. The table lists some 600,000 distinct CDR3 sequences, roughly 12% of them singletons, with 15% in the top ten. The origin of this receptor is a man under 40 who received the YFV17D yellow fever vaccine. Source: PBMCs, taken on the day of the yellow fever booster vaccination. The genes are TRBV7-2 and TRBJ1-2; tentatively, D is TRBD1 (6 bases). CDR3 loop: CASSLERGQGYTF. The CDR3 coding sequence is TGTGCCAGCAGCTTAGAACGGGGGCAGGGCTACACCTTC. Using reference TRBV7-2 and TRBJ1-2 for the parts outside the CDR3, the full variable domain is GAGVSQSPSNKVTEKGKDVELRCDPISGHTALYWYRQSLGQGLEFLIYFQGNSAPDKSGLPSDRFSAERTGGSVSTLTIQRTQQEDSAVYLCASSLERGQGYTFGSGTRLTVV.